A single sample is the source of the 17 T cell receptor beta chains below, sequenced in a study of T cells in Graves' hyperthyroidism and ophthalmopathy. Amplified regions were TCR beta CDR3 sequences from RNA transcripts. The study used the HTBI primer set for a first-round RT-PCR of the TCR CDR3. TCRdb analysed the multiplex PCR reads with MiXCR anew, one entry per CDR3 protein. The table shows about 380,000 distinct CDR3 sequences, with approximately 17% occurring only once. The sequenced sample consisted of blood. The receptor set was obtained from a man aged 18 to 29 with Graves' ophthalmopathy.

In its sample, this clonotype was seen many times. This rearrangement joins TRBV13 to TRBJ2-7, with D maybe TRBD1 (6 bases). The CDR3 is 15 residues long. The V end was cut by 3 bases, the J end by 0 bases, with 12 bases between. Germline CDR1 PRHDT, CDR2 FYEKMQ (reference sequence). The CDR3 sequence is CASSLGAAASYEQYF. In nucleotides, the CDR3 is TGTGCCAGCAGCTTGGGGGCCGCTGCCTCCTACGAGCAGTACTTC.

This clonotype appeared many times. The chain recombines TRBV20-1 with TRBJ2-7; D may be TRBD2 (5 bases). There are 13 residues in the CDR3. Trimming took 5 bases from V and 4 from J, leaving 15 bases between them. Germline V lookup: CDR1 DFQATT, CDR2 SNEGSKA (reference sequence). This chain's CDR3 is CSAPLREGYEQYF. The CDR3 DNA follows: TGCAGTGCTCCTTTGAGGGAAGGGTACGAGCAGTACTTC.

The CDR3 reads CASSFASSNEKLFF. Here the CDR3 DNA reads TGTGCCAGCAGCTTTGCGAGTTCTAATGAAAAACTGTTTTTT. The chain uses TRBV7-8 and TRBJ1-4; D remains unclear. V was pared by 3 bases and J by 3 bases, with 8 bases between. The CDR3 loop spans 14 amino acids. Germline-derived CDR1 and CDR2 are SGHVS and FQNEAQ.

This chain links TRBV9 with TRBJ1-1; 8 bases map to TRBD1. This CDR3 region has 14 residues. CDR1 is SGDLS, CDR2 YYNGEE, per germline. The trim removed 3 bases at V and 6 bases at J, leaving 7 bases unmatched. The CDR3 protein is CASSAYRGGSEAFF. CDR3 sequence (DNA): TGTGCCAGCAGCGCCTACAGGGGGGGGTCTGAAGCTTTCTTT.

This clonotype has only a few counts. The chain uses TRBV19 and TRBJ1-4; TRBD1 agrees at 9 bases. Germline V gene sequence: CDR1 LNHDA, CDR2 SQIVND (reference sequence). V lost 6 bases to trimming and J lost 6 bases; unmatched junction nucleotides: 5. The CDR3 extends over 14 amino acids. CDR3 sequence: CASSRDRVDEKLFF. The CDR3 DNA follows: TGTGCCAGTAGCCGGGACAGGGTCGATGAAAAACTGTTTTTT.

V and J are TRBV5-1 and TRBJ2-7, with D possibly called TRBD1 or TRBD2 (5 bases each). Looked up from germline, CDR1 is SGHRS and CDR2 is YFSETQ. V was shortened by 4 bases and J by 2 bases, with 16 bases between the two germline ends. The length of the CDR3 is 15 residues. CDR3 in amino acids: CASSGGPRTTYEQYF. In DNA, the CDR3 is TGCGCCAGCAGCGGGGGACCTCGAACCACCTACGAGCAGTACTTC.

Ten or more counts support this clonotype. V gene TRBV7-9 combines with J gene TRBJ1-1; D not resolved. V was clipped by 2 bases and J by 0 bases, with 13 bases between them. The germline V gene has CDR1 SEHNR and CDR2 FQNEAQ (reference sequence). This CDR3 has 16 amino acids. DNA for the CDR3: TGTGCCAGCAGCTTAAGGTCAGGCCCTATGAACACTGAAGCTTTCTTT. Its protein is CASSLRSGPMNTEAFF.

This clonotype occurred many times. The V and J genes are TRBV6-1 and TRBJ1-5, with D hard to call. This CDR3 spans 18 amino acids. Germline V CDR1 and CDR2: MNHNS, SASEGT. Between the trimmed V and J ends, which lost 5 bases and 2 bases, there was a span of 22 bases. Written as DNA, the CDR3 is TGTGCCAGCAGTTACAGCGCTGAGGCCTCAGGCCGCAATCAGCCCCAGCATTTT. This codes for CASSYSAEASGRNQPQHF.

J is TRBJ2-5 and V is TRBV25-1, with 11 nucleotides matching TRBD2. The CDR3 has 15 amino acids. The V segment lost 6 bases and the J segment 4 bases; nucleotides outside the gene matches: 7. In germline, CDR1 is MGHDK, CDR2 SYGVNS. In DNA, the CDR3 is TGTGCCAGCAGCAAACTAGCGGGGGTCGGAGAGACCCAGTACTTC. Its protein is CASSKLAGVGETQYF.

This clonotype was detected only a few times. This sequence joins TRBV14 and TRBJ2-1; D unresolved. The V end lost 8 bases, the J end lost 1 base, and 9 bases lay between the germline ends. Germline V gene sequence: CDR1 SGHDN, CDR2 FVKESK. This CDR3 comprises 13 residues. As DNA, the CDR3 is TGTGCCAGCCGTAGGACGTCCTACAATGAGCAGTTCTTC. This translates into CASRRTSYNEQFF.

This clonotype was seen repeatedly, ten times or more. The rearrangement joins TRBV6-1 to TRBJ1-3, with D possibly being TRBD1 (5 bases). Trimming took off 0 bases at V and 2 bases at J, with 17 bases between the two ends. The CDR3 has 18 residues. The germline V gene has CDR1 MNHNS and CDR2 SASEGT. Here the CDR3 reads CASSEAVSTDHPGNTIYF. CDR3 nucleotide sequence: TGTGCCAGCAGTGAAGCGGTATCGACAGACCACCCTGGAAACACCATATATTTT.

This clonotype showed up many times. The chain uses TRBV3-1 and TRBJ1-1, with 7 positions matching TRBD1. The CDR3 has 13 amino acids. The trim removed 4 bases at V and 11 bases at J, leaving 10 bases unmatched. The germline V gene encodes CDR1 LGHDT and CDR2 YNNKEL (reference sequence). This CDR3 reads CASSPKGGRWAFF. CDR3 nucleotides: TGTGCCAGCAGCCCTAAAGGGGGCCGGTGGGCTTTCTTT. The complete variable domain, with remaining parts taken from reference TRBV3-1 and TRBJ1-1, reads DTAVSQTPKYLVTQMGNDKSIKCEQNLGHDTMYWYKQDSKKFLKIMFSYNNKELIINETVPNRFSPKSPDKAHLNLHINSLELGDSAVYFCASSPKGGRWAFFGQGTRLTVV.

In its sample, this clonotype was seen a few times. V is TRBV5-4 and J is TRBJ1-1; D is possibly TRBD1 (6 bases). Trimming cost V 10 bases and J 3 bases, with 16 bases left between them. The CDR3 has 13 residues. Germline values: CDR1 SGHNT, CDR2 YYREEE (reference sequence). CDR3 nucleotides: TGTGCCGGCTCCAGGGGTGTGTACACTGAAGCTTTCTTT. The encoded protein is CAGSRGVYTEAFF.

In this sample, this clonotype turned up a few times. The V and J genes are TRBV4-2 and TRBJ2-7, with D possibly being TRBD1 (5 bases). V lost 3 bases to trimming and J lost 7 bases, with 28 bases between them. CDR1 and CDR2 from the germline V gene are LGHNA and YNFKEQ. This CDR3 is 18 amino acids long. For the CDR3, the DNA is TGTGCCAGCAGCCACCCACCCCCTGGCGGACATCATCCAGGGGAGCAGTACTTC. Translating gives CASSHPPPGGHHPGEQYF.

The V gene is TRBV20-1, the J gene TRBJ1-2; TRBD1 matches 10 bases. Per the germline V gene, CDR1 is DFQATT and CDR2 is SNEGSKA (reference sequence). The CDR3 has 14 residues. The trim removed 4 bases at V and 0 bases at J, leaving 2 bases unmatched. CDR3 bases: TGCAGTGCTATAGGGACAGGGGCTAACTATGGCTACACCTTC. Its protein is CSAIGTGANYGYTF.

This clonotype has a handful of counts. The V call is TRBV12-3 or TRBV12-4, the J call TRBJ2-1; no definite D call. V was pared by 2 bases and J by 9 bases, with 8 bases between. The CDR3 has 12 amino acids. CDR3: CASSLQKAEQFF. Written as DNA, the CDR3 is TGTGCCAGCAGTTTACAGAAGGCTGAGCAGTTCTTC.

This clonotype was detected many times. The chain links TRBV24-1 to TRBJ2-1; D may be TRBD1 (6 bases). Trimming removed 5 bases at V and 6 bases at J, with 16 bases between. The CDR3 has 15 amino acids. The germline CDR1 and CDR2 sequences are KGHDR and SFDVKD. CDR3 loop: CATSGSDRNANEQFF. The CDR3 DNA is TGTGCCACCAGTGGATCGGACAGAAACGCCAATGAGCAGTTCTTC.